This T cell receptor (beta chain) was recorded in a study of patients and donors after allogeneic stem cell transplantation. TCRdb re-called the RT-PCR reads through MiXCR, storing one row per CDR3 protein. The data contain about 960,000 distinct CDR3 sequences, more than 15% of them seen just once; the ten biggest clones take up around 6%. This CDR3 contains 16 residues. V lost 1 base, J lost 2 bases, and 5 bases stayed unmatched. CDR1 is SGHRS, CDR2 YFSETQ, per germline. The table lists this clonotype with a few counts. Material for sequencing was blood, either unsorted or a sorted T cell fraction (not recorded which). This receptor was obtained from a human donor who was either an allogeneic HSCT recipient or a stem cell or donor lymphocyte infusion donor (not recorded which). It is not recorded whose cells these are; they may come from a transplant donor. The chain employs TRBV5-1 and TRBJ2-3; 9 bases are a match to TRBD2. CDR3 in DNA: TGCGCCAGCAGCTTGAGGAGGACTAGCGACACAGATACGCAGTATTTT. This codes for CASSLRRTSDTDTQYF. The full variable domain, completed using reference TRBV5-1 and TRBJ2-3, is KAGVTQTPRYLIKTRGQQVTLSCSPISGHRSVSWYQQTPGQGLQFLFEYFSETQRNKGNFPGRFSGRQFSNSRSEMNVSTLELGDSALYLCASSLRRTSDTDTQYFGPGTRLTVL.